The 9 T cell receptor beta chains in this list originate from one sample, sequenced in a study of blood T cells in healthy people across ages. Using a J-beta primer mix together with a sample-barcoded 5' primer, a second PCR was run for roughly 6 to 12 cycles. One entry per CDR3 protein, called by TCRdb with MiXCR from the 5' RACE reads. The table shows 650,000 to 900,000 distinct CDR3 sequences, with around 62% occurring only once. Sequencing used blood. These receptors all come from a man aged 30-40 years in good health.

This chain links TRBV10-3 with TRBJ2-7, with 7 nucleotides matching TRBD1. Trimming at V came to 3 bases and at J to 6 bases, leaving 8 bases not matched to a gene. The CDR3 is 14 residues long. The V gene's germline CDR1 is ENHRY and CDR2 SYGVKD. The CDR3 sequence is CAISDGTAIFEQYF. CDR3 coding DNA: TGTGCCATCAGTGATGGGACAGCCATCTTCGAGCAGTACTTC.

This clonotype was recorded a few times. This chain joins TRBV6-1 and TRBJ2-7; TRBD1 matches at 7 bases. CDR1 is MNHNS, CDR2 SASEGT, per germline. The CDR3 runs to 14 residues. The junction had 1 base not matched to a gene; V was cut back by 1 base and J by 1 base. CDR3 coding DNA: TGTGCCAGCAGTGAAGGGACAGGTTCCTACGAGCAGTACTTC. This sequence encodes CASSEGTGSYEQYF.

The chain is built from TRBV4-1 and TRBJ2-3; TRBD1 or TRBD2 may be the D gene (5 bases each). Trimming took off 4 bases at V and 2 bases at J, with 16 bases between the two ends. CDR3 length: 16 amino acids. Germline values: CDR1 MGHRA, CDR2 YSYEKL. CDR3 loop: CASSRGERIFTDTQYF. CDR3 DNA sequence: TGCGCCAGCAGCCGAGGGGAGAGGATTTTCACAGATACGCAGTATTTT.

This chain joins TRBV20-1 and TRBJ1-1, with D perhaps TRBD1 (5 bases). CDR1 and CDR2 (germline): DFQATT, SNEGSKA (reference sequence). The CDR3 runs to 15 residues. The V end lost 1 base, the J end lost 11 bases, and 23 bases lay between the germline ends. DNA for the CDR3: TGCAGTGCTAGAGGGACATTAGTTCAGGTGCGTGGCGCTTTCTTT. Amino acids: CSARGTLVQVRGAFF.

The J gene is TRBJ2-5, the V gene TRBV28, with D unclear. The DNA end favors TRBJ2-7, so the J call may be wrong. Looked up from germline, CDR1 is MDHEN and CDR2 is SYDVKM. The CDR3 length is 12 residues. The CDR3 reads CASTPRDGEQYF. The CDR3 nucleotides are TGTGCCAGCACCCCCCGCGATGGCGAGCAGTACTTC.

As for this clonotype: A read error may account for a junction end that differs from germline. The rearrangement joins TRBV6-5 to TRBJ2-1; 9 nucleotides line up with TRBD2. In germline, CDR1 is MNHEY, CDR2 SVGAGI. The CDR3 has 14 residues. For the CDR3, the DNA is TGTGCCAGCAGTTACGGGACTAGCAGTAATGAGCAGTTTTTC. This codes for CASSYGTSSNEQFF.

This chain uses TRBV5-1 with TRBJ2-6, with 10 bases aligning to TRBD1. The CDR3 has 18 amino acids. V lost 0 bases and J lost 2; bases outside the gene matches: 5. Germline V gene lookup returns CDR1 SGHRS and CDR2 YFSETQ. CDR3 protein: CASSLARTGGPGANVLTF. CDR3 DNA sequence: TGCGCCAGCAGCTTGGCCCGGACAGGGGGGCCTGGGGCCAACGTCCTGACTTTC.

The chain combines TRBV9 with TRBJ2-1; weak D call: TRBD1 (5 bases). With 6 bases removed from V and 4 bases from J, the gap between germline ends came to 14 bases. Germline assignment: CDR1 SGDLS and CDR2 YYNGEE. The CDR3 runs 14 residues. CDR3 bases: TGTGCCAGCAACTCAGGGAATTTTTACAATGAGCAGTTCTTC. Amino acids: CASNSGNFYNEQFF.

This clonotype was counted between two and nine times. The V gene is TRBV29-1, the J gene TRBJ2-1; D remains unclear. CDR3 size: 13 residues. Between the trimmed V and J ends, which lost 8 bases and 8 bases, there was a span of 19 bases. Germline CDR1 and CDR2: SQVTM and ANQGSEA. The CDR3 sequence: CSLIESPVDEQFF. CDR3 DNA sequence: TGCAGCCTCATCGAGTCCCCCGTGGATGAGCAGTTCTTC.